The sequence of this TCR beta chain was determined in a study of cytomegalovirus exposure and HLA in healthy donors. Points from the study as a whole: Many donors carried some public TCRs, although rarity characterized most TCR sequences.

This clone appeared a single time. Its target is unknown. Produced via immunoSEQ multiplex PCR; TCRdb's table is partial and in-frame only. The data contain roughly 75,000 clones, approximately 94% of them singletons. The receptor was isolated from a woman in her late teens or twenties in good health and CMV-seropositive. Sequences were obtained from PBMCs.

CDR3 sequence reads: CASSPRIGGDGELFF. The DNA of the CDR3 is TGTGCCAGCAGCCCGCGGATAGGCGGTGATGGGGAGCTGTTTTTT. V gene TRBV14 combines with J gene TRBJ2-2; D remains ambiguous. This CDR3 has 15 amino acids. Germline V gene lookup returns CDR1 SGHDN and CDR2 FVKESK. The V and J ends lost 4 bases and 8 bases respectively, with 17 bases between them.